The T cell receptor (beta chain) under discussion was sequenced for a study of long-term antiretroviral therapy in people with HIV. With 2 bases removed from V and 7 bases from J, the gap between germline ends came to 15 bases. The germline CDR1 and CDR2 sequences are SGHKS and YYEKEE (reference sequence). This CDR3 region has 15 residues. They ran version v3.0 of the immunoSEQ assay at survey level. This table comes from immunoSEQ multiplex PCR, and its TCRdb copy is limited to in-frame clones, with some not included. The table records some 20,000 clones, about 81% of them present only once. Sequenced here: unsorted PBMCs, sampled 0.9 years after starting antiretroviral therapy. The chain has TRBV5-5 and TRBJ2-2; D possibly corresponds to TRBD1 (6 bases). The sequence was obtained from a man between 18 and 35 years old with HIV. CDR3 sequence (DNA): TGTGCCAGCAGCTTCAAACAGGGTCGTAGCGGGGAGCTGTTTTTT. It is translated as CASSFKQGRSGELFF.